What follows are 20 T cell receptor beta chains derived from one specimen sequenced in a study of response to subunit inactivated influenza vaccine. TCRdb itself ran the RT-PCR reads through MiXCR, one entry per CDR3 protein. Found here are some 850,000 distinct CDR3 sequences, under 20% of them singletons; the top ten hold about 11%. Specimen: PBMCs from blood, collected more than 4 days after vaccination. These receptors were collected from a man between 45 and 60 years old who received an inactivated influenza vaccine.

This clonotype was detected a few times. The CDR3 region is CATSDSTGGHTYSNQPQHF. For the CDR3, the DNA is TGTGCCACCAGTGATTCGACAGGGGGGCATACTTATAGCAATCAGCCCCAGCATTTT. J is TRBJ1-5 and V is TRBV24-1, with TRBD1 matching 9 bases. The CDR3 runs to 19 residues. Germline assignment: CDR1 KGHDR and CDR2 SFDVKD. Trimming took 2 bases from V and 0 from J; bases not matched to a gene: 10.

J is TRBJ1-4 and V is TRBV4-3; maybe TRBD1 (5 bases). The CDR3 spans 13 residues. Germline V lookup: CDR1 LGHNA, CDR2 YSLEER. Trimming cost V 3 bases and J 7 bases, with 9 bases left between them. CDR3 nucleotides: TGCGCCAGCAGCCAGGCGAGGGGTGAAAAACTGTTTTTT. This gives the protein CASSQARGEKLFF.

This chain connects TRBV5-6 to TRBJ2-6; D not certain. The V end lost 2 bases, the J end lost 9 bases, and 12 bases lay between the germline ends. This CDR3 is built from 14 residues. The germline V gene encodes CDR1 SGHDT and CDR2 YYEEEE. The chain's CDR3 is CASSLRQYYNVLTF. The CDR3 coding sequence is TGTGCCAGCAGCTTAAGGCAGTACTACAACGTCCTGACTTTC.

The CDR3 loop reads CASRATSGRSNEQFF. The CDR3, as DNA: TGTGCCAGCAGGGCGACTAGCGGGAGGAGTAATGAGCAGTTCTTC. The V and J genes are TRBV2 and TRBJ2-1, with 13 bases that match TRBD2. V shed 6 bases, J shed 7 bases, and the junction held 6 bases outside the gene matches. The CDR3 loop spans 15 amino acids. CDR1 and CDR2 from the germline V gene are SNHLY and FYNNEI.

The chain carries TRBV5-1 and TRBJ1-2; D may be TRBD1 (6 bases). Trimming left V 4 bases short and J 2 bases short, with 12 bases between. In germline, CDR1 is SGHRS, CDR2 YFSETQ. The CDR3 totals 14 residues. CDR3 DNA sequence: TGCGCCAGCAGCGCAACCGGACAGAACTATGGCTACACCTTC. Amino acids: CASSATGQNYGYTF.

This clonotype was picked up a small number of times. The rearrangement joins TRBV20-1 to TRBJ2-7; D is undetermined. This CDR3 spans 15 amino acids. Germline V lookup: CDR1 DFQATT, CDR2 SNEGSKA (reference sequence). Trimming removed 3 bases at V and 0 bases at J, with 15 bases between. The CDR3 region has the DNA TGCAGTGCTAGCGACCAGAGCAGGAGCTCCTACGAGCAGTACTTC. Its translation: CSASDQSRSSYEQYF.

This chain uses TRBV9 with TRBJ2-7; D possibly uses TRBD1 or TRBD2 (5 bases each). V was pared by 0 bases and J by 6 bases, with 13 bases between. The germline gives CDR1 SGDLS, CDR2 YYNGEE. This CDR3 is 14 amino acids long. In DNA form, the CDR3 reads TGTGCCAGCAGCGTAGGGGACGGCGGGCGCGAGCAGTACTTC. It specifies CASSVGDGGREQYF. Full variable domain (remainder filled in from reference TRBV9 and TRBJ2-7): DSGVTQTPKHLITATGQRVTLRCSPRSGDLSVYWYQQSLDQGLQFLIQYYNGEERAKGNILERFSAQQFPDLHSELNLSSLELGDSALYFCASSVGDGGREQYFGPGTRLTVT.

This clonotype has only a few counts. One end of the junction varies from germline; a read error may be responsible. This chain uses TRBV6-5 with TRBJ2-2; the match to TRBD2 covers 9 bases. Germline CDR1 and CDR2: MNHEY and SVGAGI. The CDR3 has 18 amino acids. This CDR3 is CASSYGLAGRGDTGELLF. The DNA of the CDR3 is TGTGCCAGCAGTTACGGTCTAGCGGGGAGGGGCGACACCGGGGAGCTGTTGTTT.

This rearrangement joins TRBV7-2 to TRBJ2-5; 7 nucleotides line up with TRBD2. With 4 bases clipped from V and 5 bases from J, the junction kept 16 bases outside the gene matches. Germline V gene data show CDR1 as SGHTA and CDR2 as FQGNSA. CDR3 length: 17 amino acids. CDR3 amino acids: CASSSLPGGFLLETQYF. The CDR3 region has the DNA TGTGCCAGCAGCTCTCTCCCCGGGGGGTTCCTTCTGGAGACCCAGTACTTC. Full variable domain (remainder filled in from reference TRBV7-2 and TRBJ2-5): GAGVSQSPSNKVTEKGKDVELRCDPISGHTALYWYRQSLGQGLEFLIYFQGNSAPDKSGLPSDRFSAERTGGSVSTLTIQRTQQEDSAVYLCASSSLPGGFLLETQYFGPGTRLLVL.

The sample holds a few counts of this clonotype. The rearrangement uses TRBV28 and TRBJ2-2; D is uncertain. Between the trimmed V and J ends, which lost 5 bases and 5 bases, there was a span of 12 bases. Per germline, CDR1 MDHEN and CDR2 SYDVKM. The CDR3 loop spans 14 amino acids. CDR3 nucleotide sequence: TGTGCCAGCAGTAGAGTTCGCGAAACCGGGGAGCTGTTTTTT. It specifies CASSRVRETGELFF. Full variable domain (missing parts from reference TRBV28 and TRBJ2-2): DVKVTQSSRYLVKRTGEKVFLECVQDMDHENMFWYRQDPGLGLRLIYFSYDVKMKEKGDIPEGYSVSREKKERFSLILESASTNQTSMYLCASSRVRETGELFFGEGSRLTVL.

The sample holds many counts of this clonotype. The chain joins TRBV5-1 to TRBJ2-7; the D gene is possibly TRBD2 (5 bases). The CDR3 is 13 amino acids. CDR1 and CDR2 from the germline V gene are SGHRS and YFSETQ. Trimming shortened V by 3 bases and J by 2 bases, and 9 bases separated the two germline ends. CDR3 protein: CASSYPGTYEQYF. CDR3 bases: TGCGCCAGCAGCTATCCCGGGACCTACGAGCAGTACTTC.

The J gene is TRBJ1-6, the V gene TRBV20-1; TRBD1 is a possible D gene (6 bases). The V gene lost 6 bases and the J gene lost 7 bases, with 13 bases spanning the gap. Germline V lookup: CDR1 DFQATT, CDR2 SNEGSKA (reference sequence). The CDR3 has 13 residues. The DNA for the CDR3 is TGCAGTGCCAGACGGGACACCAATTCACCCCTCCACTTT. It translates to CSARRDTNSPLHF.

This clonotype was detected only a few times. The chain links TRBV7-2 to TRBJ2-7; D gene uncertain. The CDR3 covers 15 residues. Germline CDR1 and CDR2: SGHTA and FQGNSA. Between the trimmed V and J ends, which lost 2 bases and 2 bases, there was a span of 13 bases. CDR3 in amino acids: CASSLFRYIPYEQYF. The DNA for the CDR3 is TGTGCCAGCAGCTTATTTAGATACATCCCCTACGAGCAGTACTTC.

The chain carries TRBV11-2 and TRBJ2-1; D uncertain. The V gene lost 4 bases and the J gene lost 5 bases, with 12 bases spanning the gap. The length of the CDR3 is 14 residues. The V gene's germline CDR1 is SGHAT and CDR2 FQNNGV. This CDR3 reads CASSYNILDNEQFF. The CDR3 bases are TGTGCCAGCAGCTACAACATTTTGGACAATGAGCAGTTCTTC.

This clonotype was seen a handful of times. The rearrangement links TRBV5-6 to TRBJ2-3; 10 bases are shared with TRBD2. After removal of 1 base from V and 2 bases from J, the junction contained 4 bases not matched to a gene. There are 16 residues in the CDR3. The V gene's germline CDR1 is SGHDT and CDR2 YYEEEE. The CDR3 reads CASSLSLAGITDTQYF. In nucleotides, the CDR3 is TGTGCCAGCAGCTTGTCACTAGCGGGGATCACAGATACGCAGTATTTT.

This clonotype has more than one count but fewer than ten. This CDR3 is CSVEGAGGPGDTQYF. As DNA, the CDR3 is TGCAGCGTTGAAGGAGCGGGAGGGCCTGGAGATACGCAGTATTTT. The chain employs TRBV29-1 and TRBJ2-3, with 10 bases that match TRBD2. Germline CDR1 reads SQVTM; CDR2 reads ANQGSEA. The CDR3 has 15 amino acids. The trim removed 1 base at V and 5 bases at J, leaving 6 bases unmatched.

This clonotype was seen only a few times. This chain joins TRBV5-1 and TRBJ1-1, with D possibly TRBD1 on 5 matching bases. CDR1 and CDR2 from the germline V gene are SGHRS and YFSETQ. Trimming left V 0 bases short and J 5 bases short, with 11 bases between. The CDR3 is 14 amino acids. In DNA form, the CDR3 reads TGCGCCAGCAGCTTGGTTGGGGCCCAGACTGAAGCTTTCTTT. Translating gives CASSLVGAQTEAFF. The complete variable domain, with remaining parts taken from reference TRBV5-1 and TRBJ1-1, reads KAGVTQTPRYLIKTRGQQVTLSCSPISGHRSVSWYQQTPGQGLQFLFEYFSETQRNKGNFPGRFSGRQFSNSRSEMNVSTLELGDSALYLCASSLVGAQTEAFFGQGTRLTVV.

V usage is TRBV7-9 and J usage is TRBJ2-5, with 8 bases identical to TRBD1. In germline, CDR1 is SEHNR, CDR2 FQNEAQ (reference sequence). There are 14 residues in the CDR3. V dropped 4 bases and J dropped 2; count of bases not matched to a gene: 3. The CDR3 region is CASSSTGEQETQYF. CDR3 DNA: TGTGCCAGCAGCTCGACAGGGGAACAAGAGACCCAGTACTTC. Filled out from reference TRBV7-9 and TRBJ2-5, the complete variable domain reads DTGVSQNPRHKITKRGQNVTFRCDPISEHNRLYWYRQTLGQGPEFLTYFQNEAQLEKSRLLSDRFSAERPKGSFSTLEIQRTEQGDSAMYLCASSSTGEQETQYFGPGTRLLVL.

This clonotype appeared many times. This chain links TRBV6-1 with TRBJ2-2; TRBD2 might be the D (5 bases). This CDR3 is built from 14 residues. Per the germline V gene, CDR1 is MNHNS and CDR2 is SASEGT. V gave up 4 bases and J gave up 5 bases, with 11 bases separating them. The CDR3 DNA reads TGTGCCAGCAGTGCGCTTGGGGAGACCGGGGAGCTGTTTTTT. Protein product: CASSALGETGELFF.

This clonotype was recorded many times. The chain employs TRBV4-3 and TRBJ2-3; D gene ambiguous. There are 13 residues in the CDR3. Germline V gives CDR1 LGHNA, CDR2 YSLEER. V gave up 4 bases and J gave up 5 bases, with 10 bases separating them. CDR3 nucleotides: TGCGCCAGCAGCCTTCGAATAGAAGATACGCAGTATTTT. This gives the protein CASSLRIEDTQYF.